What follows are 10 T cell receptor beta chains derived from one specimen sequenced in a study of T cells in localized non-small cell lung cancer. TCRdb keeps only in-frame clones here, not all; method: immunoSEQ multiplex PCR. This table holds 45,000 to 70,000 clones, 86% found once. Sequencing used peripheral blood, obtained before any cancer treatment. The source of these receptors is a woman aged 40 to 75 with stage I lung adenocarcinoma.

The gene calls are TRBV4-2 and TRBJ2-2; TRBD1 matches 7 bases. The junction had 7 bases not matched to a gene; V was cut back by 6 bases and J by 0 bases. The germline V gene encodes CDR1 LGHNA and CDR2 YNFKEQ. The CDR3 consists of 16 residues. The CDR3 sequence is CASREQGPSNTGELFF. The CDR3 region has the DNA TGTGCCAGCAGAGAACAGGGGCCCTCGAACACCGGGGAGCTGTTTTTT.

Only a few counts were recorded for this clone. The V call is TRBV2, the J call TRBJ2-5, with D hard to call. Trimming took off 2 bases at V and 5 bases at J, with 9 bases between the two ends. The CDR3 extends over 13 amino acids. The germline V gene encodes CDR1 SNHLY and CDR2 FYNNEI. CDR3 DNA: TGTGCCAGCAGTGAATCACGTTGGGAGACCCAGTACTTC. Translated, it gives CASSESRWETQYF.

A single count supports this clone. V and J are TRBV11-3 and TRBJ1-1; 10 nucleotides line up with TRBD1. V shed 0 bases, J shed 4 bases, and the junction held 5 bases outside the gene matches. Looked up from germline, CDR1 is SGHNT and CDR2 is YENEEA. The CDR3 length is 16 residues. The CDR3 reads CASSLERTGGTTEAFF. In DNA, the CDR3 is TGTGCCAGCAGCTTAGAAAGGACAGGGGGGACCACTGAAGCTTTCTTT.

The chain is built from TRBV7-9 and TRBJ2-3; D gene uncertain. V was clipped by 6 bases and J by 5 bases, with 12 bases between them. This CDR3 comprises 13 residues. From germline, CDR1 is SEHNR and CDR2 FQNEAQ (reference sequence). CDR3 coding DNA: TGTGCCAGCAGTCTAAGAGCCCAAGATACGCAGTATTTT. Protein: CASSLRAQDTQYF.

The rearrangement uses TRBV27 and TRBJ2-3; tentative D call: TRBD2 (6 bases). The CDR3 runs 16 residues. Between the trimmed V and J ends, which lost 5 bases and 3 bases, there was a span of 18 bases. CDR1 and CDR2 from the germline V gene are MNHEY and SMNVEV (reference sequence). As DNA, the CDR3 is TGTGCCAGCAGTCACGCAGGGCGAGGAGGGACAGATACGCAGTATTTT. It codes for CASSHAGRGGTDTQYF.

The chain links TRBV5-6 to TRBJ1-1; 7 bases align to TRBD1. The CDR3 runs to 18 residues. J lost 3 bases, V lost 2 bases, and 16 bases had no gene match. Germline lookup yields CDR1 SGHDT and CDR2 YYEEEE. For the CDR3, the DNA is TGTGCCAGCAGCTTACTTATTATCGACAGGGCCGGGGACACTGAAGCTTTCTTT. Its protein product is CASSLLIIDRAGDTEAFF.

The table lists this clone with a count of one. The V gene is TRBV4-3, the J gene TRBJ1-2, with 9 nucleotides matching TRBD1. The CDR3 extends over 15 amino acids. Germline V CDR1 and CDR2: LGHNA, YSLEER. V shed 1 base and J 3 bases; nucleotides not matched to a gene: 3. The CDR3 spells CASSQATGGDYGYTF. The DNA of the CDR3 is TGCGCCAGCAGCCAAGCAACAGGGGGCGACTATGGCTACACCTTC.

The chain links TRBV7-8 to TRBJ2-7; maybe TRBD2 (6 bases). The germline gives CDR1 SGHVS, CDR2 FQNEAQ. The CDR3 runs to 16 residues. V lost 2 bases and J lost 3, with 17 bases in between. CDR3 amino acids: CASSLRRRQGGYEQYF. The CDR3 DNA follows: TGTGCCAGCAGCTTACGAAGGCGCCAGGGAGGCTACGAGCAGTACTTC. Full variable domain (missing parts from reference TRBV7-8 and TRBJ2-7): GAGVSQSPRYKVAKRGQDVALRCDPISGHVSLFWYQQALGQGPEFLTYFQNEAQLDKSGLPSDRFFAERPEGSVSTLKIQRTQQEDSAVYLCASSLRRRQGGYEQYFGPGTRLTVT.

In this sample, this clone turned up once. The CDR3 region is CASSIGRTSGANVLTF. In nucleotides, the CDR3 is TGTGCCAGTAGTATAGGAAGGACCTCTGGGGCCAACGTCCTGACTTTC. The chain recombines TRBV19 with TRBJ2-6; no firm D call. The CDR3 covers 16 residues. CDR1 and CDR2 from the germline V gene are LNHDA and SQIVND (reference sequence). Trimming left V 1 base short and J 0 bases short, with 7 bases between.

CDR3 DNA: TGTGCCAGCAGCTTAGGGGGGGCCAGGAATACGCAGTATTTT. Translated, it gives CASSLGGARNTQYF. The chain uses TRBV7-3 and TRBJ2-3; TRBD2 might be the D (7 bases). The CDR3 covers 14 residues. Germline V gene sequence: CDR1 SGHTA, CDR2 FQGTGA. V dropped 2 bases and J dropped 7 bases, with 13 bases sitting between them.